The 30 T cell receptor beta chains below were found in one sample sequenced in a study of T cells expressing NK-cell markers. TCRdb reprocessed the 5' RACE reads and reports one entry per CDR3 protein, with no DNA. Seen in this sample are roughly 180,000 distinct CDR3 sequences; the ten most common clones hold less than 20%. Sequenced input: blood T cells: a sorted CD56 or NKG2C T cell subset, CD4+ or CD8+ T cells, or bulk PBMC T cells (not recorded which). The receptor set was obtained from a woman aged 18 to 69 in good health.

This sequence joins TRBV19 and TRBJ2-1; as DNA is missing, the TRBD2 call by TCRdb cannot be tested. The CDR3 extends over 14 amino acids. Germline CDR1 LNHDA, CDR2 SQIVND (reference sequence). CDR3 amino acids: CASSIGLAGGEQFF.

This chain connects TRBV6-2 or TRBV6-3 to TRBJ1-1. CDR1 and CDR2 from the germline V gene are MNHEY and SVGEGT. The CDR3 is 11 amino acids. The CDR3 loop is CASTHGTEAFF.

The V and J genes are TRBV27 and TRBJ2-3. Germline assignment: CDR1 MNHEY and CDR2 SMNVEV (reference sequence). The CDR3 has 13 amino acids. Here the CDR3 reads CASSPSPGSSQYF.

This chain links TRBV2 with TRBJ2-7; TCRdb calls TRBD1, which cannot be checked without DNA. Per germline, CDR1 SNHLY and CDR2 FYNNEI. CDR3 length equals 14 residues. CDR3 residues: CASMGWTGSNEQYF.

J is TRBJ2-2 and V is TRBV19; TCRdb names TRBD1, which stays unverified in the absence of DNA. The CDR3 totals 16 residues. From germline, CDR1 is LNHDA and CDR2 SQIVND (reference sequence). CDR3 sequence reads: CASSTPQGMFTGELFF.

The chain combines TRBV12-3 or TRBV12-4 with TRBJ2-1; checking the TCRdb D call of TRBD2 is not possible without DNA. This CDR3 contains 14 residues. CDR3 region: CASSPAGAYNEQFF.

The chain carries TRBV12-3 or TRBV12-4 and TRBJ2-5; without DNA, the TCRdb call of TRBD2 cannot be checked. The CDR3 has 16 amino acids. This CDR3 reads CASSLMGGEKVETQYF.

The chain joins TRBV10-3 to TRBJ2-1; TCRdb's D call, TRBD2, is unchecked because there is no DNA. The CDR3 runs to 18 residues. Germline assignment: CDR1 ENHRY and CDR2 SYGVKD. CDR3 residues: CAISAGTSGLGSYNEQFF.

The chain carries TRBV7-2 and TRBJ2-7. The CDR3 consists of 14 residues. Germline CDR1 is SGHTA and CDR2 is FQGNSA. CDR3 sequence: CASSLNWHSGEQYF.

The chain couples TRBV3-1 to TRBJ2-7. Germline values: CDR1 LGHDT, CDR2 YNNKEL (reference sequence). The CDR3 runs to 15 residues. CDR3 residues: CASSQHGGGTYEQYF.

The chain combines TRBV20-1 with TRBJ2-1; TCRdb picks TRBD2, but there is no DNA to check that call. In germline, CDR1 is DFQATT, CDR2 SNEGSKA (reference sequence). This CDR3 comprises 18 residues. CDR3: CSASLVGRASGNYNEQFF.

This sequence joins TRBV11-3 and TRBJ2-5; TCRdb picks TRBD1, but there is no DNA to check that call. CDR1 and CDR2 from the germline V gene are SGHNT and YENEEA. This CDR3 has 15 amino acids. CDR3 residues: CASSLVGGVQETQYF.

V and J are TRBV29-1 and TRBJ2-7. CDR3 size: 14 residues. The germline CDR1 and CDR2 sequences are SQVTM and ANQGSEA. CDR3 region: CSVEDSLIGYEQYF.

CDR3 amino acids: CASSLALWQATQYF. The V and J genes are TRBV5-1 and TRBJ2-5. CDR3 size: 14 residues. The V gene's germline CDR1 is SGHRS and CDR2 YFSETQ. The entire variable domain, with the rest obtained from reference TRBV5-1 and TRBJ2-5, is as follows: KAGVTQTPRYLIKTRGQQVTLSCSPISGHRSVSWYQQTPGQGLQFLFEYFSETQRNKGNFPGRFSGRQFSNSRSEMNVSTLELGDSALYLCASSLALWQATQYFGPGTRLLVL.

The chain joins TRBV12-3 or TRBV12-4 to TRBJ2-2; the D call of TRBD2 rests on TCRdb alone, since no DNA is present to check it. The CDR3 contains 17 residues. The CDR3 spells CASSPFWWETGTGELFF.

The V gene is TRBV7-9, the J gene TRBJ2-2. The CDR3 totals 15 residues. The germline CDR1 and CDR2 sequences are SEHNR and FQNEAQ (reference sequence). The CDR3 loop is CASTLDSANTGELFF.

V gene TRBV5-1 combines with J gene TRBJ1-3. Germline loops: CDR1 SGHRS, CDR2 YFSETQ. The CDR3 loop spans 15 amino acids. CDR3 amino acids: CASSLNGFSGNTIYF.

The V and J genes are TRBV19 and TRBJ2-5; TCRdb outputs TRBD1, but without DNA this stays unchecked. The length of the CDR3 is 12 residues. Germline V gene sequence: CDR1 LNHDA, CDR2 SQIVND (reference sequence). CDR3: CASSFEGETQYF.

This sequence joins TRBV13 and TRBJ2-3; TCRdb's D call of TRBD1 is untestable without DNA. The CDR3 spans 15 residues. The germline CDR1 and CDR2 sequences are PRHDT and FYEKMQ (reference sequence). The CDR3 region is CASSPGQGQEDTQYF.

J is TRBJ1-1 and V is TRBV12-3 or TRBV12-4; TCRdb picks TRBD1, but there is no DNA to check that call. The CDR3 totals 12 residues. The CDR3 spells CASAPYLTEAFF.

The chain joins TRBV15 to TRBJ2-1; TCRdb names TRBD2, which stays unverified in the absence of DNA. CDR1 and CDR2 from the germline V gene are LNHNV and YYDKDF (reference sequence). This CDR3 has 17 residues. The CDR3 is CATSREVAASSYNEQFF.

The CDR3 here is CASSLGGGLGTEAFF. V usage is TRBV7-9 and J usage is TRBJ1-1; TCRdb's D gene call, TRBD1, goes unchecked for lack of DNA. Looked up from germline, CDR1 is SEHNR and CDR2 is FQNEAQ (reference sequence). The CDR3 runs to 15 residues.

This chain uses TRBV12-3 or TRBV12-4 with TRBJ2-3. The CDR3 runs to 11 residues. CDR3 in amino acids: CASSSSATQYF.

The genes are TRBV7-3 and TRBJ2-3; without DNA, the TCRdb call of TRBD2 cannot be checked. Germline assignment: CDR1 SGHTA and CDR2 FQGTGA. This CDR3 is 15 amino acids long. The chain's CDR3 is CASSPSRTSRDTQYF.

This sequence joins TRBV5-1 and TRBJ2-7; checking the TCRdb D call of TRBD1 is not possible without DNA. From germline, CDR1 is SGHRS and CDR2 YFSETQ. This CDR3 is built from 14 residues. CDR3: CASSPDSGADEQYF.

The CDR3 sequence: CASSLGSEQFF. This chain links TRBV12-3 or TRBV12-4 with TRBJ2-1; TCRdb's D gene call, TRBD2, goes unchecked for lack of DNA. The CDR3 loop spans 11 amino acids.

This rearrangement joins TRBV12-3 or TRBV12-4 to TRBJ1-6; lacking DNA, the TRBD1 call made by TCRdb goes unchecked. CDR3 length equals 14 residues. CDR3 amino acids: CASSFWARDSPLHF.

The chain combines TRBV28 with TRBJ1-1; TCRdb selects TRBD1, and the lack of DNA leaves this call unchecked. In germline, CDR1 is MDHEN, CDR2 SYDVKM. This CDR3 is 14 amino acids long. CDR3 loop: CASSKGGRNTEAFF.

The rearrangement links TRBV7-2 to TRBJ1-1; TCRdb picks TRBD1, but there is no DNA to check that call. CDR3 length: 13 residues. In germline, CDR1 is SGHTA, CDR2 FQGNSA. The CDR3 here is CASSPGRGTEAFF.

The CDR3 sequence: CASTGTRQETQYF. V and J are TRBV7-9 and TRBJ2-5; TCRdb indicates TRBD1, and absent DNA this call remains unverified. Germline CDR1 SEHNR, CDR2 FQNEAQ (reference sequence). This CDR3 contains 13 residues.